The T cell receptor beta chain under discussion was sequenced for a study of shared clonotypes between healthy human individuals. Study-wide results and caveats: It was only blood that was sampled, and tissue repertoires likely differ.

CD8 cells regarded as naive lacked CD45RO, were positively chosen for CCR7, and omitted terminally differentiated effector memory CD45RA+ cells. This clone was recorded once. Antigen unknown. Clones were sequenced by immunoSEQ multiplex PCR, and TCRdb holds only the in-frame ones, with some missing. The sample shows over 800,000 clones, about 91% of them seen only once. Trimming removed 2 bases from V and 6 bases from J; junction bases left unmatched: 7. The CDR3 is 16 residues long. Germline V gene data show CDR1 as ENHRY and CDR2 as SYGVKD. This receptor was taken from a man aged 25 to 40 in good health. The sequencing input was naive CD8+ T cells sorted from blood. The chain joins TRBV10-3 to TRBJ2-1; 10 nucleotides agree with TRBD2. For the CDR3, the DNA is TGTGCCATCAGTGAGAAAGCGGGAGGGCCTAGCAATGAGCAGTTCTTC. This sequence encodes CAISEKAGGPSNEQFF.